This T cell receptor (beta chain) originates from a study of blood T cell repertoires in COVID-19. Regarding this clone: Other DNA sequences in this sample translate to the same CDR3.

Germline CDR1 is SGHRS and CDR2 is YFSETQ. Trimming pared 0 bases from V and 1 base from J, leaving 8 bases between. This CDR3 is 14 amino acids long. Each participant's cohort was designated according to participant-reported clinical history. As handled by the study authors: Amplification from reference gene primers served as the basis for estimated nucleated cell counts. This table comes from immunoSEQ multiplex PCR, and its TCRdb copy is limited to in-frame clones, with some not included. V and J calls and clone size are copied from that table; D and trimming were computed from the DNA. The table records about 370,000 clones, over 75% of them present only once.

Material: PBMCs or T cells enriched from blood (not recorded which). V usage is TRBV5-1 and J usage is TRBJ2-7; a possible D gene is TRBD2 (5 bases). The TCR comes from a man aged 18 to 30 who had recovered from COVID-19. The CDR3 reads CASSLGGSSYEQYF. The DNA for the CDR3 is TGCGCCAGCAGCTTGGGAGGGTCATCCTACGAGCAGTACTTC.